This passage covers 12 T cell receptor beta chains from one sample sequenced in a study of prognosis after radiotherapy for stage I lung cancer. From genomic DNA, TCR beta CDR3 was amplified by two-round multiplex PCR. Amplification during the initial PCR round employed primers specific to each TRBV and TRBJ gene. MiXCR, applied by TCRdb to the multiplex PCR reads, yields one record per CDR3 protein. The repertoire holds approximately 26,000 distinct CDR3 sequences, with 40% as singletons. Sample: PBMCs, taken before or after stereotactic body radiation therapy (not recorded which). The receptors stem from a donor aged 50 or older with non-small cell lung cancer.

This sequence joins TRBV6-2 or TRBV6-3 and TRBJ2-1, with 11 positions matching TRBD2. CDR3 size: 15 residues. Germline loops: CDR1 MNHEY, CDR2 SVGEGT. V lost 5 bases to trimming and J lost 6 bases; unmatched junction nucleotides: 6. CDR3 DNA: TGTGCCAGCAGTCTGACTAGCGGGGTCTTCAATGAGCAGTTCTTC. Protein product: CASSLTSGVFNEQFF.

The chain is built from TRBV12-3 or TRBV12-4 and TRBJ2-2, with D maybe TRBD1 (6 bases). Trimming removed 6 bases from V and 3 bases from J, with 11 bases in between. This CDR3 is 14 amino acids long. CDR3 nucleotide sequence: TGTGCCAGCAGCCGACAGGTGGACACCGGGGAGCTGTTTTTT. Translating gives CASSRQVDTGELFF.

Many counts were recorded for this clonotype. The V gene is TRBV7-9, the J gene TRBJ2-1; 9 bases are shared with TRBD2. Per the germline V gene, CDR1 is SEHNR and CDR2 is FQNEAQ (reference sequence). V dropped 0 bases and J dropped 1; count of bases not matched to a gene: 1. The CDR3 has 16 amino acids. As DNA, the CDR3 is TGTGCCAGCAGCTTAGCGCTAGCGGGATCCTACAATGAGCAGTTCTTC. Its protein is CASSLALAGSYNEQFF.

This clonotype has at least ten counts. The chain links TRBV5-1 to TRBJ2-1, with TRBD2 identical over 10 bases. This CDR3 has 17 residues. From germline, CDR1 is SGHRS and CDR2 YFSETQ. V lost 2 bases and J lost 10; bases outside the gene matches: 15. The CDR3 loop is CASSLASSSGSPGEQFF. DNA of the CDR3: TGCGCCAGCAGCTTAGCCTCTTCTAGCGGGAGCCCCGGGGAGCAGTTCTTC.

This clonotype was found many times. This chain uses TRBV4-1 with TRBJ2-3, with D possibly being TRBD1 (5 bases). V dropped 4 bases and J dropped 2 bases, with 16 bases sitting between them. Germline CDR1 and CDR2: MGHRA and YSYEKL. The CDR3 is 16 residues long. This CDR3 is CASSLDSALFTDTQYF. CDR3 coding DNA: TGCGCCAGCAGCCTCGACAGCGCCCTTTTCACAGATACGCAGTATTTT.

This clonotype was seen ten or more times. V gene TRBV7-6 combines with J gene TRBJ1-3; no clear D. CDR1 is SGHVS and CDR2 is FNYEAQ in the germline V gene. V lost 1 base and J lost 5, with 6 bases in between. This CDR3 has 13 residues. CDR3 amino acids: CASSLDGRNTIYF. The CDR3 nucleotides read TGTGCCAGCAGCTTAGACGGTCGAAACACCATATATTTT.

In its sample, this clonotype ranks as medium-sized. The chain recombines TRBV7-3 with TRBJ2-3, with D possibly matching TRBD2 (5 bases). V shed 0 bases and J shed 0 bases, with 7 bases lying between them. This CDR3 comprises 15 residues. Germline CDR1 and CDR2: SGHTA and FQGTGA. The CDR3 region is CASSLTGKSTDTQYF. For the CDR3, the DNA is TGTGCCAGCAGCTTAACCGGGAAAAGCACAGATACGCAGTATTTT.

About this clonotype: Germline and junction disagree at one end, which may indicate a read error. The J gene is TRBJ2-7, the V gene TRBV19; possible D gene TRBD1, 6 bases. CDR1 is LNHDA and CDR2 is SQIVND in the germline V gene (reference sequence). The CDR3 consists of 13 residues. CDR3 sequence (DNA): TGTGCCAGTAGTAAGGGGGTAATCTACGATCAGTACTTC. Translated, it gives CASSKGVIYDQYF.

The chain employs TRBV6-2 or TRBV6-3 and TRBJ2-1, with 9 bases lining up with TRBD2. The germline V gene has CDR1 MNHEY and CDR2 SVGEGT. Losses at the gene ends were 6 bases for V and 8 bases for J; bases not matched to a gene: 17. The CDR3 has 17 amino acids. CDR3 nucleotide sequence: TGTGCCAGCAGCCGGACGGGTGTTGGTCTAGCGGGATATGAGCAGTTCTTC. Its protein product is CASSRTGVGLAGYEQFF.

About this clonotype itself: The junction shows a germline mismatch at one end, possibly a read error. The rearrangement uses TRBV12-3 or TRBV12-4 and TRBJ2-2; possibly TRBD2 for D (5 bases). The CDR3 spans 14 residues. CDR3 region: CASDVRLSTWELFF. CDR3 in DNA: TGTGCCAGCGACGTTCGACTAAGCACCTGGGAGCTGTTTTTT.

This clonotype was counted many times. This sequence joins TRBV7-9 and TRBJ1-5, with D unresolved. In germline, CDR1 is SEHNR, CDR2 FQNEAQ (reference sequence). This CDR3 is 12 amino acids long. Between the trimmed V and J ends, which lost 4 bases and 4 bases, there was a span of 5 bases. CDR3 protein: CASSSGNQPQHF. In DNA form, the CDR3 reads TGTGCCAGCAGCTCTGGTAATCAGCCCCAGCATTTT. The full variable domain, completed using reference TRBV7-9 and TRBJ1-5, is DTGVSQNPRHKITKRGQNVTFRCDPISEHNRLYWYRQTLGQGPEFLTYFQNEAQLEKSRLLSDRFSAERPKGSFSTLEIQRTEQGDSAMYLCASSSGNQPQHFGDGTRLSIL.

In this sample, this clonotype turned up many times. The chain joins TRBV18 to TRBJ2-2, with unresolved D. Trimming pared 3 bases from V and 6 bases from J, leaving 5 bases between. The CDR3 totals 12 residues. The germline gives CDR1 KGHSH, CDR2 LQKENI. The CDR3 sequence is CASSPSPGELFF. The CDR3 DNA reads as TGTGCCAGCTCACCTTCCCCCGGGGAGCTGTTTTTT.